These 9 T cell receptor beta chains share one sample of origin, sequenced in a study of cytomegalovirus exposure and HLA in healthy donors. In the PCR, 60 Vbeta and 13 Jbeta primers were used. Method: immunoSEQ multiplex PCR; TCRdb's copy keeps in-frame clones and lacks some. Here the sample spans more than 95,000 clones, 60% to 85% being singletons. Sequencing used PBMCs. Receptors were obtained from a male donor in good health and CMV-seronegative.

The count of this clone is one. V gene TRBV18 combines with J gene TRBJ2-7; possibly TRBD1 for D (5 bases). CDR1 and CDR2 from the germline V gene are KGHSH and LQKENI. The CDR3 has 14 residues. Trimming removed 2 bases from V and 5 bases from J, with 13 bases in between. The CDR3 loop is CASSPKVDSNEQYF. CDR3 DNA: TGTGCCAGCTCACCAAAAGTCGACAGTAACGAGCAGTACTTC.

The chain is built from TRBV9 and TRBJ1-1; D is undetermined. With 2 bases removed from V and 1 base from J, the gap between germline ends came to 15 bases. The CDR3 has 16 amino acids. Germline V gene lookup returns CDR1 SGDLS and CDR2 YYNGEE. The CDR3 region is CASSVDDTPGNTEAFF. In DNA, the CDR3 is TGTGCCAGCAGCGTTGACGATACGCCGGGGAACACTGAAGCTTTCTTT.

The rearrangement uses TRBV6-5 and TRBJ2-7, with D possibly matching TRBD1 (6 bases). The germline gives CDR1 MNHEY, CDR2 SVGAGI. The CDR3 runs to 14 residues. Between the trimmed V and J ends, which lost 6 bases and 3 bases, there was a span of 15 bases. The chain's CDR3 is CASRSLQGFYEQYF. In DNA, the CDR3 is TGTGCCAGCAGATCCTTACAGGGTTTCTACGAGCAGTACTTC.

This chain links TRBV9 with TRBJ2-7; the D gene is possibly TRBD1 (7 bases). This CDR3 spans 15 amino acids. Germline loops: CDR1 SGDLS, CDR2 YYNGEE. The V and J ends lost 4 bases and 5 bases respectively, with 19 bases between them. Here the CDR3 DNA reads TGTGCCAGCAGCTCAGGGGGGTGGGATTTGGACGAGCAGTACTTC. Translated: CASSSGGWDLDEQYF.

CDR3 residues: CASSFGLGETQYF. The CDR3 DNA reads TGTGCCAGCAGCTTTGGTCTAGGAGAGACCCAGTACTTC. The rearrangement links TRBV5-5 to TRBJ2-5, with no clear D. The CDR3 contains 13 residues. V was shortened by 2 bases and J by 4 bases, with 9 bases between the two germline ends. Germline loops: CDR1 SGHKS, CDR2 YYEKEE (reference sequence).

The V and J genes are TRBV2 and TRBJ1-1; no clear D gene. The CDR3 contains 13 residues. Germline V gene sequence: CDR1 SNHLY, CDR2 FYNNEI. V was shortened by 7 bases and J by 0 bases, with 9 bases between the two germline ends. The CDR3 DNA reads as TGTGCCAGCAAGAGTCAAGTGAACACTGAAGCTTTCTTT. It specifies CASKSQVNTEAFF.

The rearrangement joins TRBV5-4 to TRBJ1-3, with D possibly being TRBD1 (5 bases). The CDR3 loop spans 16 amino acids. Between the trimmed V and J ends, which lost 0 bases and 0 bases, there was a span of 10 bases. Germline CDR1 is SGHNT and CDR2 is YYREEE (reference sequence). Here the CDR3 DNA reads TGTGCCAGCAGCTTGGCCCCAGGGTTCTCTGGAAACACCATATATTTT. Translating it yields CASSLAPGFSGNTIYF.

This clone has a handful of counts. The CDR3 DNA is TGCGCCAGCAGCCAAGATTTACTTCGGAGCTACGAGCAGTACTTC. Residues: CASSQDLLRSYEQYF. The rearrangement uses TRBV4-3 and TRBJ2-7; D is unclear. There are 15 residues in the CDR3. Germline V gene sequence: CDR1 LGHNA, CDR2 YSLEER. V was pared by 0 bases and J by 3 bases, with 12 bases between.

The chain employs TRBV7-2 and TRBJ1-5; D is ambiguous. Germline loops: CDR1 SGHTA, CDR2 FQGNSA. The V end was cut by 3 bases, the J end by 4 bases, with 10 bases between. The CDR3 contains 14 residues. As DNA, the CDR3 is TGTGCCAGCAGCTTTACGGGGTCGAATCAGCCCCAGCATTTT. It is translated as CASSFTGSNQPQHF.